Each of the 7 T cell receptor beta chains below was sequenced from the same sample in a study of T cell responses to AZD1222 COVID-19 vaccine. Sequenced by immunoSEQ multiplex PCR; TCRdb stores in-frame clones only, minus some. The sample lists roughly 180,000 clones, 90% to 95% occurring once. The sample consisted of peripheral blood, taken on day 0 of AZD1222 vaccination. The receptors were gathered from an adult in good health.

The CDR3 region is CASRLLGAPGGYTF. CDR3 coding DNA: TGTGCCAGCAGGCTTTTGGGGGCGCCCGGTGGCTACACCTTC. The J gene is TRBJ1-2, the V gene TRBV27, with a tentative D call TRBD1 (6 bases). The CDR3 loop spans 14 amino acids. V dropped 6 bases and J dropped 7 bases, with 18 bases sitting between them. CDR1 MNHEY and CDR2 SMNVEV come from the germline V gene (reference sequence).

V is TRBV5-5 and J is TRBJ2-3; no reliable D call. Germline values: CDR1 SGHKS, CDR2 YYEKEE (reference sequence). V lost 0 bases and J lost 2, with 19 bases in between. There are 18 residues in the CDR3. The CDR3 protein is CASSLERVRLATTDTQYF. The CDR3 nucleotides read TGTGCCAGCAGCTTGGAAAGGGTAAGATTGGCGACCACAGATACGCAGTATTTT.

V usage is TRBV4-1 and J usage is TRBJ1-1; the D is unclear. V shed 10 bases and J shed 1 base, with 19 bases lying between them. CDR3 size: 15 residues. Germline CDR1 MGHRA, CDR2 YSYEKL. The CDR3, as DNA: TGCGCCACCCTCCTAGAGATGACCGCGAACACTGAAGCTTTCTTT. As protein: CATLLEMTANTEAFF.

This rearrangement joins TRBV19 to TRBJ1-1; tentative D call: TRBD1 (6 bases). The CDR3 runs to 16 residues. Trimming cost V 5 bases and J 1 base, with 17 bases left between them. The germline V gene encodes CDR1 LNHDA and CDR2 SQIVND (reference sequence). The CDR3 spells CASSGGRGRQNTEAFF. Here the CDR3 DNA reads TGTGCCAGTAGTGGTGGGAGGGGGAGACAGAACACTGAAGCTTTCTTT.

The V and J genes are TRBV3-1 (or the pseudogene TRBV3-2) and TRBJ1-1, with a tentative D call TRBD1 (5 bases). The CDR3 loop spans 13 amino acids. The germline V gene has CDR1 LGHDT and CDR2 YNNKEL (reference sequence). Trimming left V 0 bases short and J 11 bases short, with 13 bases between. The CDR3 here is CASSQDRSGMAFF. CDR3 DNA sequence: TGTGCCAGCAGCCAAGATCGTTCAGGGATGGCTTTCTTT.

The chain carries TRBV19 and TRBJ2-2, with D possibly TRBD1 on 6 matching bases. CDR3 length: 13 residues. Germline V CDR1 and CDR2: LNHDA, SQIVND (reference sequence). V lost 8 bases and J lost 8, with 15 bases in between. The CDR3 reads CASSRTARGELFF. The CDR3, as DNA: TGTGCCAGTTCCCGGACAGCCCGGGGGGAGCTGTTTTTT.

The chain is built from TRBV4-1 and TRBJ2-5; 12 bases map to TRBD2. Trimming took 2 bases from V and 2 from J; bases not matched to a gene: 12. Germline CDR1 and CDR2: MGHRA and YSYEKL. The CDR3 sequence is 19 residues long. The CDR3 DNA sequence: TGCGCCAGCAGCCAAAGGGAGACTAGCGGGAGCCCCGCACAAGAGACCCAGTACTTC. Protein: CASSQRETSGSPAQETQYF.